The entry below describes one T cell receptor beta chain. During active infection, Seattle patients enrolled and were then monitored through disease. These data come from a study of blood T cell repertoires in COVID-19. Germline values: CDR1 SGHNT, CDR2 YYREEE (reference sequence). The CDR3 is 16 amino acids. With 0 bases clipped from V and 10 bases from J, the junction kept 9 bases outside the gene matches. Only in-frame clones appear in the TCRdb table, and some are missing; sequencing was by immunoSEQ multiplex PCR. The sample records about 240,000 clones, approximately 91% being singletons. The chain employs TRBV5-4 and TRBJ2-1; 11 nucleotides match TRBD2. The sample comprised peripheral blood. The clonotype originates from a man aged 30-40 years with COVID-19, enrolled during active disease. CDR3 in amino acids: CASSLATSGALTEQFF. The CDR3 nucleotides are TGTGCCAGCAGCTTGGCGACTAGCGGGGCCCTCACCGAGCAGTTCTTC.